Listed below are T cell receptor beta chains from one sample, sequenced in a study of shared clonotypes between healthy human individuals. Generated by immunoSEQ multiplex PCR, the TCRdb table keeps only in-frame clones and is missing some. The table lists approximately 980,000 clones, approximately 80% of them singletons. The material sequenced was memory CD4+ T cells sorted from blood. The receptors here all came from a young man in good health. Both conserved end residues are part of each CDR3. A D gene is named only where the DNA matches it firmly. Where a row states a size, it is once, few, many or the class of an expanded clone; other rows omit it.

j_call clone_size d_call v_call cdr3_nt cdr3_aa
TRBJ2-7 - TRBD1 TRBV30 TGTGCCTGGACCGGGACAGGGGTGAACGAGCAGTACTTC CAWTGTGVNEQYF
TRBJ2-1 - TRBD2 TRBV9 TGTGCCAGCAGCGTGGGACTAGACCCCTACAATGAGCAGTTCTTC CASSVGLDPYNEQFF
TRBJ1-6 few - TRBV7-9 TGTGCCAGCAGCCCAAACAGGGATAATTCACCCCTCCACTTT CASSPNRDNSPLHF
TRBJ2-1 - TRBD2 TRBV4-3 TGCGCCAGCAGCCAAGAAGGGAGCGGGGGGCAGTTCTTC CASSQEGSGGQFF
TRBJ2-7 - - TRBV27 TGTGCCAGCAGAAGAGGGGTCTACGAGCAGTACTTC CASRRGVYEQYF
TRBJ2-1 - - TRBV2 TGTGCCAGCGGGAAAGCCGCGGGTCCCGGCAATGAGCAGTTCTTC CASGKAAGPGNEQFF
TRBJ2-5 - - TRBV5-6 TGTGCCAGCAGCTTGTTCCGCGATAAAGAGACCCAGTACTTC CASSLFRDKETQYF
TRBJ2-3 - TRBD2 TRBV6-1 TGTGCCATCAAGACTAGCGGCACAGATACGCAGTATTTT CAIKTSGTDTQYF
TRBJ1-4 - - TRBV7-9 TGTGCCAGCACCCAGACGGAAAAACTGTTTTTT CASTQTEKLFF
TRBJ1-5 many - TRBV4-1 TGCGCCAGCAGCTCTTCAGGATATAGCAATCAGCCCCAGCATTTT CASSSSGYSNQPQHF
TRBJ2-2 - - TRBV6-7 TGTGCCAGCCCCGGGGGCGAGGGCACCGGGGAGCTGTTTTTT CASPGGEGTGELFF
TRBJ2-5 - - TRBV30 TGTGCCTGGAGTAGAGCGGAGACCCAGTACTTC CAWSRAETQYF
TRBJ2-1 - - TRBV11-3 TGTGCCAGCAGCTTAAACACAGGGCAGAATGAGCAGTTCTTC CASSLNTGQNEQFF
TRBJ1-1 - - TRBV18 TGTGCCAGCTCACGAATGGGGGGCGCGGACACTGAAGCTTTCTTT CASSRMGGADTEAFF
TRBJ2-7 - TRBD1 TRBV6-5 TGTGCCAGCAGCAGGGACAGGACCTACGAGCAGTACTTC CASSRDRTYEQYF
TRBJ2-1 - TRBD1 TRBV6-5 TGTGCCAGCAGTTACGTACTGGACAGGGCCAATGAGCAGTTCTTC CASSYVLDRANEQFF
TRBJ1-6 - - TRBV19 TGTGCCAGTAGTGTACAGGGCTCCTATAATTCACCCCTCCACTTT CASSVQGSYNSPLHF
TRBJ2-1 - - TRBV7-9 TGTGCCAGCAGCCACGTAATTGGTGAGCAGTTCTTC CASSHVIGEQFF
TRBJ2-2 - TRBD1 TRBV7-2 TGTGCCAGCAGCGTCCTTTGGACAGGGGTCATGAACACCGGGGAGCTGTTTTTT CASSVLWTGVMNTGELFF
TRBJ2-5 - TRBD2 TRBV6-1 TGTGCCAGCAGTGAAGTTAGCGGGGGCGGGCTGGAGACCCAGTACTTC CASSEVSGGGLETQYF